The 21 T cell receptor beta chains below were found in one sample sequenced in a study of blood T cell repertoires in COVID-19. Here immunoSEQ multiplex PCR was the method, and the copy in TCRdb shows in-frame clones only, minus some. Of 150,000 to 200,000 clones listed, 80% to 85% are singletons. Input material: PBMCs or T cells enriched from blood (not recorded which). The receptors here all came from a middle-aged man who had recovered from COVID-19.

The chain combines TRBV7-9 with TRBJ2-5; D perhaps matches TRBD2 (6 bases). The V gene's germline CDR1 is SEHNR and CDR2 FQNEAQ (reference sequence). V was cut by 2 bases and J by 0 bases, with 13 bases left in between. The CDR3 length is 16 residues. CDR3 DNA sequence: TGTGCCAGCAGCTTACCGCGGGGCATCTACCAAGAGACCCAGTACTTC. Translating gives CASSLPRGIYQETQYF.

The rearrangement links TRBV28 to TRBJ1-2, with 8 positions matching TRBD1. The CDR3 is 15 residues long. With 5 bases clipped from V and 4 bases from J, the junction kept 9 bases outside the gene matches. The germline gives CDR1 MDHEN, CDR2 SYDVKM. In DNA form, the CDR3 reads TGTGCCAGCAGTATCCAGGGGGCAAGGGTCTATGGCTACACCTTC. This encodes CASSIQGARVYGYTF.

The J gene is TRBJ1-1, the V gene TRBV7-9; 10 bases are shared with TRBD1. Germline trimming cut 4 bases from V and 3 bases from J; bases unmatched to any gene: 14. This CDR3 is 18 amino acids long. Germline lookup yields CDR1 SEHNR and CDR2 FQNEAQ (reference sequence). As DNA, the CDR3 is TGTGCCAGCAGCTCCTCTTTACTCTCGACAGGGGGCGACACTGAAGCTTTCTTT. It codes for CASSSSLLSTGGDTEAFF.

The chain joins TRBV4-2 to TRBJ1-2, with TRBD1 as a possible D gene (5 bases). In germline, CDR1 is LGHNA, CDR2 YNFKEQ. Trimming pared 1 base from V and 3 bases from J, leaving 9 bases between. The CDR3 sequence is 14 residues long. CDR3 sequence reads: CASSQGGMHYGYTF. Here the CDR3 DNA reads TGTGCCAGCAGCCAAGGGGGCATGCACTATGGCTACACCTTC.

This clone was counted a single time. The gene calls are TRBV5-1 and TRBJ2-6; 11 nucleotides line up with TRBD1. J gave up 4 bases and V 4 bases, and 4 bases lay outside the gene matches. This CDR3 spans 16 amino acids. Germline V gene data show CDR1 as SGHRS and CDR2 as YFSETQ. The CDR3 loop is CASSEDRGPGANVLTF. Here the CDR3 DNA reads TGCGCCAGCAGCGAGGACAGGGGGCCAGGGGCCAACGTCCTGACTTTC. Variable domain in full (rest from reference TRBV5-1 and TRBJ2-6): KAGVTQTPRYLIKTRGQQVTLSCSPISGHRSVSWYQQTPGQGLQFLFEYFSETQRNKGNFPGRFSGRQFSNSRSEMNVSTLELGDSALYLCASSEDRGPGANVLTFGAGSRLTVL.

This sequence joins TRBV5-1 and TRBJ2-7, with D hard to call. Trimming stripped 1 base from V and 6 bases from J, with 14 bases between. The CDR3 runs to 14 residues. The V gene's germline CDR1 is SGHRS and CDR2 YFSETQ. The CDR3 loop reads CASSLSLPAGEQYF. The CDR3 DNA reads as TGCGCCAGCAGCTTGTCCCTACCCGCCGGCGAGCAGTACTTC.

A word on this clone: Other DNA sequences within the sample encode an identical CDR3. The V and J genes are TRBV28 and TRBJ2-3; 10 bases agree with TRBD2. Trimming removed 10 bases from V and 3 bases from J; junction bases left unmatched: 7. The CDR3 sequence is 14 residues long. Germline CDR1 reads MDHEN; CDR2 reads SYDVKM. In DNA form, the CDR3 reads TGTGCCACCAGCAGCGGGGGGGGGACAGATACGCAGTATTTT. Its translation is CATSSGGGTDTQYF.

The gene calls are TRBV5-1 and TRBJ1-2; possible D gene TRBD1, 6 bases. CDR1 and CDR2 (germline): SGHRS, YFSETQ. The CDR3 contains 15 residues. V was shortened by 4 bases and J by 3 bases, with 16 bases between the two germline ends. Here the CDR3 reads CASSQNPQGYYGYTF. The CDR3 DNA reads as TGCGCCAGCAGCCAAAATCCACAGGGTTACTATGGCTACACCTTC.

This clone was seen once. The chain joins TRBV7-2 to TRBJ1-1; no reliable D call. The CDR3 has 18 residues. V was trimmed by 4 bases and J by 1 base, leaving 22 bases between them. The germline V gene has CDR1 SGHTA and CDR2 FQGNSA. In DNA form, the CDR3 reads TGTGCCAGCAGCTCCTCATCCATTTCTCAAGTACAGAACACTGAAGCTTTCTTT. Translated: CASSSSSISQVQNTEAFF.

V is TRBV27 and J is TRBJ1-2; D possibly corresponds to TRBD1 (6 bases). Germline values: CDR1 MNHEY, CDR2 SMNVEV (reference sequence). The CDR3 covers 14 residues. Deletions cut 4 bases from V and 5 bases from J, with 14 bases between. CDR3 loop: CASSSADRPYGYTF. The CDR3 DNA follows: TGTGCCAGCAGTTCCGCAGACAGGCCTTATGGCTACACCTTC.

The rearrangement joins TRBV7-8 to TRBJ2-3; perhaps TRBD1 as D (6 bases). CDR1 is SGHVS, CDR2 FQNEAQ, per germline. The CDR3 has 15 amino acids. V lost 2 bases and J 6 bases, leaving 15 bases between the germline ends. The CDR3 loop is CASSLSRRGVDTQYF. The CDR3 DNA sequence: TGTGCCAGCAGCTTAAGTCGCAGGGGAGTTGATACGCAGTATTTT. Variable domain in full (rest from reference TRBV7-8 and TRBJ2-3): GAGVSQSPRYKVAKRGQDVALRCDPISGHVSLFWYQQALGQGPEFLTYFQNEAQLDKSGLPSDRFFAERPEGSVSTLKIQRTQQEDSAVYLCASSLSRRGVDTQYFGPGTRLTVL.

The CDR3 here is CASSIQGGGNQPQHF. The CDR3 DNA follows: TGCGCCAGCAGCATACAAGGGGGAGGCAATCAGCCCCAGCATTTT. V gene TRBV5-1 combines with J gene TRBJ1-5; tentative D call: TRBD1 (6 bases). The CDR3 length is 15 residues. CDR1 is SGHRS and CDR2 is YFSETQ in the germline V gene. Trimming removed 4 bases from V and 2 bases from J, with 13 bases in between. Filled out from reference TRBV5-1 and TRBJ1-5, the complete variable domain reads KAGVTQTPRYLIKTRGQQVTLSCSPISGHRSVSWYQQTPGQGLQFLFEYFSETQRNKGNFPGRFSGRQFSNSRSEMNVSTLELGDSALYLCASSIQGGGNQPQHFGDGTRLSIL.

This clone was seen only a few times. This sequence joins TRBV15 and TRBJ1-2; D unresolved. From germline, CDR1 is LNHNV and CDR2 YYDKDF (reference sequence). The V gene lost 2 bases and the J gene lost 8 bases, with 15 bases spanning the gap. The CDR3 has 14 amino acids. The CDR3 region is CATSRIGREGGYTF. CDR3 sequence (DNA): TGTGCCACCAGCAGAATTGGAAGGGAGGGCGGCTACACCTTC.

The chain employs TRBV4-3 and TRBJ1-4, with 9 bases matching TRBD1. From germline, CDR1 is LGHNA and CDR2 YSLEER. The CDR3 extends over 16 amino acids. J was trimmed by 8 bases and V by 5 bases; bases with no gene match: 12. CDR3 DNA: TGCGCCAGCAGCAGAAGCCACGGGACAGGGACCGAAAAACTGTTTTTT. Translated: CASSRSHGTGTEKLFF.

In nucleotides, the CDR3 is TGCAGCGTCTCCAGGGGGCCCGATGGCTACACCTTC. Its translation: CSVSRGPDGYTF. The chain joins TRBV29-1 to TRBJ1-2, with 8 bases lining up with TRBD1. The CDR3 is 12 amino acids. Germline V gene sequence: CDR1 SQVTM, CDR2 ANQGSEA. The ends lost 6 bases at V and 6 bases at J; junction bases unmatched: 6.

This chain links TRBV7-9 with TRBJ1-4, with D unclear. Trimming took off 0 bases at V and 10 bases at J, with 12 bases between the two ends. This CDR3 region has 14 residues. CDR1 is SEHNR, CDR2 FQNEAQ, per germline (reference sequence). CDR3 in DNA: TGTGCCAGCAGCTTAGCGGGGTTCCGGGGAAAACTGTTTTTT. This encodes CASSLAGFRGKLFF.

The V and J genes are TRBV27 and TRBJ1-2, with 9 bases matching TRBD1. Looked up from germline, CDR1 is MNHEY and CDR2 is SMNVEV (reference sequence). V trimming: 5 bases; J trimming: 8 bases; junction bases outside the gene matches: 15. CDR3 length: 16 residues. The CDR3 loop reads CASSRGTGPLWSGYTF. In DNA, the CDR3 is TGTGCCAGCAGTAGGGGGACAGGGCCCCTCTGGAGCGGCTACACCTTC.

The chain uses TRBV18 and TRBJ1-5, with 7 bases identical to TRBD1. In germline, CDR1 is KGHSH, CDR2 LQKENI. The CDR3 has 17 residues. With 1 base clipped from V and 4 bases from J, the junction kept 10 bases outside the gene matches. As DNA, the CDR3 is TGTGCCAGCTCACCACGAGGACCGGGACAGCCTAATCAGCCCCAGCATTTT. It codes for CASSPRGPGQPNQPQHF.

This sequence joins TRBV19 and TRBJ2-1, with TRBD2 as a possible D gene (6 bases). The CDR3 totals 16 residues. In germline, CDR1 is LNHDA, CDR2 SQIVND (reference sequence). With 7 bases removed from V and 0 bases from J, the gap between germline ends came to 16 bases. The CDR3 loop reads CASTTGGISSYNEQFF. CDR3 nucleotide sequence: TGTGCCAGTACCACTGGGGGGATAAGCTCCTACAATGAGCAGTTCTTC. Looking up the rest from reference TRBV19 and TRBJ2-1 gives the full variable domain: DGGITQSPKYLFRKEGQNVTLSCEQNLNHDAMYWYRQDPGQGLRLIYYSQIVNDFQKGDIAEGYSVSREKKESFPLTVTSAQKNPTAFYLCASTTGGISSYNEQFFGPGTRLTVL.

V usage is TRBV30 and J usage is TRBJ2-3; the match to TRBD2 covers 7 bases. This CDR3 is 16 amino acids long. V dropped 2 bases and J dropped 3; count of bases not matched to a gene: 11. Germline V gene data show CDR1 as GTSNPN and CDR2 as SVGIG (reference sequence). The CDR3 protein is CAWSPPASGETDTQYF. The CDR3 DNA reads TGTGCCTGGAGTCCCCCCGCTAGCGGAGAAACAGATACGCAGTATTTT.

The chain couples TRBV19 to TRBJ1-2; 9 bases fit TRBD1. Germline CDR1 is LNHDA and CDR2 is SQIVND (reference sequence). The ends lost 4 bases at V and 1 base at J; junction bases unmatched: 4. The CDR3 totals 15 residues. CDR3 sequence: CASSTDRGINYGYTF. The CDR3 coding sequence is TGTGCCAGTAGTACGGACAGGGGCATTAACTATGGCTACACCTTC.